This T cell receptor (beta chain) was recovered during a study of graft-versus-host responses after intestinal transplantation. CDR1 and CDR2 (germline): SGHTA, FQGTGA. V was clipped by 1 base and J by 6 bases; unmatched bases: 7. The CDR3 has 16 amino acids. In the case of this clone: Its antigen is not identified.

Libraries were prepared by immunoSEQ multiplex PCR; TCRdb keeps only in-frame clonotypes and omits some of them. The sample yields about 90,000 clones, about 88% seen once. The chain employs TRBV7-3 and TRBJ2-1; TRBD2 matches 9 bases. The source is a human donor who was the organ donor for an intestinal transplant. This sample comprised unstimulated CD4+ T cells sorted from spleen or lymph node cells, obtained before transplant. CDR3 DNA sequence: TGTGCCAGCAGCTTAAAGGCGGGGGGGCTTTTCAATGAGCAGTTCTTC. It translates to CASSLKAGGLFNEQFF.